This T cell receptor (beta chain) was captured by sequencing in a study of cytomegalovirus exposure and HLA in healthy donors. Study results and caveats: Association with HLA alleles at 0.05 false discovery rate was found for 15,000 to 20,000 TCR beta sequences in a later analysis.

Use of 60 Vbeta and 13 Jbeta primers characterized the PCR. Produced via immunoSEQ multiplex PCR; TCRdb's table is partial and in-frame only. The data show about 190,000 clones, with around 75% seen just once and less than 2% held by the top ten. As for this clone: Its antigen is as yet unknown.

CDR3 size: 15 residues. Per germline, CDR1 MGHRA and CDR2 YSYEKL. The receptor was derived from a woman aged 25 to 39 in good health and CMV-seronegative. The J gene is TRBJ2-5, the V gene TRBV4-1, with D hard to call. The end of the DNA aligns better with TRBJ2-7, so the J call may be wrong. Material for sequencing was PBMCs. CDR3 nucleotides: TGCGCCAGCAGCTCCTTTGGCGGATCAGTTTACGAGCAGTACTTC. It encodes CASSSFGGSVYEQYF.